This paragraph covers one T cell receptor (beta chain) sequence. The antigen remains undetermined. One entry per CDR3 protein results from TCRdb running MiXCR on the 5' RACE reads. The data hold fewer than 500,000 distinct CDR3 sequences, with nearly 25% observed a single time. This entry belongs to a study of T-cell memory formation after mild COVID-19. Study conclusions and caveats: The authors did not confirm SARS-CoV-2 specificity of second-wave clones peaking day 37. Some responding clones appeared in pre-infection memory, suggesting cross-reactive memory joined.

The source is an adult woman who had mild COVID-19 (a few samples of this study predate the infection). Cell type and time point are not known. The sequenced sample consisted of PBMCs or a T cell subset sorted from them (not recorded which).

CDR3 sequence reads: CASSLLQVSGNTIYF. In nucleotides, the CDR3 is TGTGCCAGCAGTTTGTTACAGGTCTCTGGAAACACCATATATTTT. V gene TRBV28 combines with J gene TRBJ1-3; TRBD1 might be the D (5 bases). The germline V gene encodes CDR1 MDHEN and CDR2 SYDVKM. V dropped 3 bases and J dropped 0 bases, with 9 bases sitting between them. This CDR3 comprises 15 residues.